The TCR beta chain described here comes from a study of shared clonotypes between healthy human individuals. The overall study: Donors had three CD4 naive, three CD4 memory, two CD8 naive and one CD8 memory plate apiece. Study-wide findings and caveats: Investigators expected sequencing depth to affect clonotype sharing among donors. The four-donor shared clonotypes exceeded non-shared clonotypes in generation probability, with non-shared ones scoring lower. Clonotype sharing across a few donors was observed for around 4.5% of naive CD4 clonotypes.

With regard to this clone: Its antigen is unknown.

Assay used: immunoSEQ multiplex PCR; TCRdb lists only in-frame clones, some missing. The sample includes some 2.1 million clones, about 94% of them seen just once. From germline, CDR1 is SGHTA and CDR2 FQGTGA. The trim removed 3 bases at V and 9 bases at J, leaving 11 bases unmatched. The CDR3 has 16 residues. The naive CD8 fraction comprised CD45RO-negative cells positively selected for CCR7 and excluded terminally differentiated effector memory CD45RA+ cells. The V call is TRBV7-3, the J call TRBJ2-1; 10 positions match TRBD2. The specimen was naive CD8+ T cells from PBMCs. This receptor was taken from a man aged 18 to 30 in good health. Some clones in this sample may be carry-over from other donors' samples. CDR3 in DNA: TGTGCCAGCAGCTTGCCTAGCGGGGGCATTATAGGTGAGCAGTTCTTC. It codes for CASSLPSGGIIGEQFF.